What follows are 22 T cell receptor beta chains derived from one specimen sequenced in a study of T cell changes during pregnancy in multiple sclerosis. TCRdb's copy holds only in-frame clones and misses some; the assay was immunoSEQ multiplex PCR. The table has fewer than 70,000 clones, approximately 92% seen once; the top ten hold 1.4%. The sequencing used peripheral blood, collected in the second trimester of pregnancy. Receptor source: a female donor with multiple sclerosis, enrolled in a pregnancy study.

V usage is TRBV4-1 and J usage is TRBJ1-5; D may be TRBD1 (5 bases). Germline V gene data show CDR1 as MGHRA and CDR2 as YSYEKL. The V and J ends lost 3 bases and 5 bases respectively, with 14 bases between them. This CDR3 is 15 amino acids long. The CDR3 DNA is TGCGCCAGCAGCCAGGAGGGGCAGCTACATCAGCCCCAGCATTTT. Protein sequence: CASSQEGQLHQPQHF.

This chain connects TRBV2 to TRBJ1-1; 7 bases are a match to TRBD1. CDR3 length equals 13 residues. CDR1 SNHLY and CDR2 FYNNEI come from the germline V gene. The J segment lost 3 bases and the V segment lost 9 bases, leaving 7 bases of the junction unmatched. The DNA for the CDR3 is TGTGCCAGTATCAGGGGGATCGACACTGAAGCTTTCTTT. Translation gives CASIRGIDTEAFF. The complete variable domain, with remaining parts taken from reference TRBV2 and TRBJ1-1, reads EPEVTQTPSHQVTQMGQEVILRCVPISNHLYFYWYRQILGQKVEFLVSFYNNEISEKSEIFDDQFSVERPDGSNFTLKIRSTKLEDSAMYFCASIRGIDTEAFFGQGTRLTVV.

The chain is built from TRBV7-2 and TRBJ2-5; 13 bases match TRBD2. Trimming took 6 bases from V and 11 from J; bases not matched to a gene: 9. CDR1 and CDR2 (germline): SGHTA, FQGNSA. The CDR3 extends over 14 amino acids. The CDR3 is CASRGTSGTGKQYF. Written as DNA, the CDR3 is TGTGCCAGCAGGGGGACTAGCGGGACCGGCAAGCAGTACTTC.

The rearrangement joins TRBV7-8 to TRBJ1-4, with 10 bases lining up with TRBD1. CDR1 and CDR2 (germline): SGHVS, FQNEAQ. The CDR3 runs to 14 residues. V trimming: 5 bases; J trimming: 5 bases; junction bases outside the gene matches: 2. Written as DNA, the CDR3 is TGTGCCAGCAGCCCGGACAGGGGGAATGAAAAACTGTTTTTT. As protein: CASSPDRGNEKLFF. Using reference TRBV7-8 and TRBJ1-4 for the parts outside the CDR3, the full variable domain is GAGVSQSPRYKVAKRGQDVALRCDPISGHVSLFWYQQALGQGPEFLTYFQNEAQLDKSGLPSDRFFAERPEGSVSTLKIQRTQQEDSAVYLCASSPDRGNEKLFFGSGTQLSVL.

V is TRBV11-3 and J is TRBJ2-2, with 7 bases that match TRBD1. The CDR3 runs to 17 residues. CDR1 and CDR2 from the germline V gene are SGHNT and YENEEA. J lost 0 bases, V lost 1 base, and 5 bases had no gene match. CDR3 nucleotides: TGTGCCAGCAGCTTAGTCCGGGACAGCGCGAACACCGGGGAGCTGTTTTTT. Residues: CASSLVRDSANTGELFF.

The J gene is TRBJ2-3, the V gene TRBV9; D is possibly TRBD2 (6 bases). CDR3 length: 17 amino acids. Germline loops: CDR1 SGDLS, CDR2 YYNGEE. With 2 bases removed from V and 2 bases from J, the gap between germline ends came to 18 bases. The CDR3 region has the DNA TGTGCCAGCAGCGTTTCACAAGGGGCTAGCGACACAGATACGCAGTATTTT. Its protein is CASSVSQGASDTDTQYF.

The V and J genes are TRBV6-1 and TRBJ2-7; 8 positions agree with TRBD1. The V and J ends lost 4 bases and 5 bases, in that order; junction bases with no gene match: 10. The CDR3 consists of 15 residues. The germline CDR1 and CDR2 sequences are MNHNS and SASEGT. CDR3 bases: TGTGCCAGCAGTGTGGAGACAGGGGCCCCCCACGAGCAGTACTTC. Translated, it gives CASSVETGAPHEQYF.

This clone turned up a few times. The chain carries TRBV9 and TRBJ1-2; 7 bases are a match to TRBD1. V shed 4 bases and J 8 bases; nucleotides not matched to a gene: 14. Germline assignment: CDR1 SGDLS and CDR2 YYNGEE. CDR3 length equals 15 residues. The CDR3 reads CASSRDSGTLEGYTF. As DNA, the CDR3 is TGTGCCAGCAGCCGGGACAGCGGAACCCTCGAGGGCTACACCTTC.

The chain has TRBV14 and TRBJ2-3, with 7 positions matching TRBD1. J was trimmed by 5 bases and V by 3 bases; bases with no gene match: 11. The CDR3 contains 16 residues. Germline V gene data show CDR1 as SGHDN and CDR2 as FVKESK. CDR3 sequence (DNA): TGTGCCAGCAGCCAGAGCCATCAGGGGGATGGAGATACGCAGTATTTT. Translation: CASSQSHQGDGDTQYF.

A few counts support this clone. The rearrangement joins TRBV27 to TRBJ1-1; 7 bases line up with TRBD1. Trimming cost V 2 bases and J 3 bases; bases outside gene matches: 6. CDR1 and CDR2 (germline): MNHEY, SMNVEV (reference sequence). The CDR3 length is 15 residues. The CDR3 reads CASSLGVDRDTEAFF. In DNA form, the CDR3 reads TGTGCCAGCAGTTTAGGGGTCGACAGGGACACTGAAGCTTTCTTT.

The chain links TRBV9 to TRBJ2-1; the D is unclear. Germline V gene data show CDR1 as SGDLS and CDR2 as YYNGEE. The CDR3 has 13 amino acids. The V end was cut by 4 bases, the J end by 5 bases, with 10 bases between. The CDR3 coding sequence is TGTGCCAGCAGCCTCGCGTTCCACAATGAGCAGTTCTTC. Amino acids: CASSLAFHNEQFF.

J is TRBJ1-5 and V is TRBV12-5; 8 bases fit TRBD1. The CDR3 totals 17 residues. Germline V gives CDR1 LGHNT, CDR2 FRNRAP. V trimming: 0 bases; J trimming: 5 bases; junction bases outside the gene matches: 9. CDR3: CASGLVRLDRGHQPQHF. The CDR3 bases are TGTGCTAGTGGTTTGGTACGACTCGACAGGGGCCATCAGCCCCAGCATTTT.

This CDR3 reads CASSVQGVYNGYTF. Written as DNA, the CDR3 is TGTGCCAGCAGCGTACAGGGGGTATATAATGGCTACACCTTC. The rearrangement uses TRBV5-4 and TRBJ1-2; TRBD1 matches 8 bases. Germline loops: CDR1 SGHNT, CDR2 YYREEE (reference sequence). V lost 4 bases and J lost 6; bases outside the gene matches: 8. The CDR3 consists of 14 residues.

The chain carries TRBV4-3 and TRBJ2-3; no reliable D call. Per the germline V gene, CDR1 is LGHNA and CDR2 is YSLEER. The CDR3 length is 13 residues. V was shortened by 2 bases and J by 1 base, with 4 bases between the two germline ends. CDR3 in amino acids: CASSQSRTDTQYF. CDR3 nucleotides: TGCGCCAGCAGCCAAAGCCGCACAGATACGCAGTATTTT.

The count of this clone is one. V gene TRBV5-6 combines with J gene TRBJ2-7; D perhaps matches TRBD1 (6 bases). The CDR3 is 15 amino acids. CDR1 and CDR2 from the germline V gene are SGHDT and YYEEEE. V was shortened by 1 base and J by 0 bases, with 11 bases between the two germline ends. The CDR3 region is CASSLFARGSYEQYF. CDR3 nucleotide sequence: TGTGCCAGCAGCTTGTTCGCCAGGGGCTCCTACGAGCAGTACTTC.

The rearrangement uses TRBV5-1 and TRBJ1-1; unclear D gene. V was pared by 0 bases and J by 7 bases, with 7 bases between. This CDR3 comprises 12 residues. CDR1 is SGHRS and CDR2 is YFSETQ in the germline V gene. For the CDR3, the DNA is TGCGCCAGCAGCTTGGCAGGAGGTGAAGCTTTCTTT. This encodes CASSLAGGEAFF.

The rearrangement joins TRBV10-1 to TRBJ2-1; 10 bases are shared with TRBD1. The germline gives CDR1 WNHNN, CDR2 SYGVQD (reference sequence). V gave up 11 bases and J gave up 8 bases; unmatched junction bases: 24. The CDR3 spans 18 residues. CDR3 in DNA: TGCGCCGGGGGGACAGGGGATAAACTACCTAATCATGGCGATGAGCAGTTCTTC. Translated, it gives CAGGTGDKLPNHGDEQFF.

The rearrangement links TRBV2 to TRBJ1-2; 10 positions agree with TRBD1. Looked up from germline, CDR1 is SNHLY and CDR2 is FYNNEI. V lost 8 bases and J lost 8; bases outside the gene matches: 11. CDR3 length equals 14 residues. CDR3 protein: CASASGTGARGYTF. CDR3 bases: TGTGCCAGCGCCTCCGGGACAGGGGCGCGGGGCTACACCTTC. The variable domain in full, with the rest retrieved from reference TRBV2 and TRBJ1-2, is EPEVTQTPSHQVTQMGQEVILRCVPISNHLYFYWYRQILGQKVEFLVSFYNNEISEKSEIFDDQFSVERPDGSNFTLKIRSTKLEDSAMYFCASASGTGARGYTFGSGTRLTVV.

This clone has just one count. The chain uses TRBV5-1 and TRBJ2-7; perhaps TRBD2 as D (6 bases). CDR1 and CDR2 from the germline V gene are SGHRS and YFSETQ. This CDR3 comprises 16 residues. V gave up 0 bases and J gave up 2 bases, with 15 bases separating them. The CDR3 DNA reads TGCGCCAGCAGCTTGGCCTGGGCTAGCGTGCCCTACGAGCAGTACTTC. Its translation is CASSLAWASVPYEQYF. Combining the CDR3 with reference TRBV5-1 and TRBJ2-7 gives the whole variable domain KAGVTQTPRYLIKTRGQQVTLSCSPISGHRSVSWYQQTPGQGLQFLFEYFSETQRNKGNFPGRFSGRQFSNSRSEMNVSTLELGDSALYLCASSLAWASVPYEQYFGPGTRLTVT.

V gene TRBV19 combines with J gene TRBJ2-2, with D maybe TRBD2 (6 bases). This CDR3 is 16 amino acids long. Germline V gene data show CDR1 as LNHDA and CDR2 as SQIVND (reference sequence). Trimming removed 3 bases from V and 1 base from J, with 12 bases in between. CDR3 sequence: CASSIPGSGNTGELFF. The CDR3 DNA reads TGTGCCAGTAGTATCCCCGGGAGTGGGAACACCGGGGAGCTGTTTTTT. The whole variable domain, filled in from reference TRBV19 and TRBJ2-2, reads DGGITQSPKYLFRKEGQNVTLSCEQNLNHDAMYWYRQDPGQGLRLIYYSQIVNDFQKGDIAEGYSVSREKKESFPLTVTSAQKNPTAFYLCASSIPGSGNTGELFFGEGSRLTVL.

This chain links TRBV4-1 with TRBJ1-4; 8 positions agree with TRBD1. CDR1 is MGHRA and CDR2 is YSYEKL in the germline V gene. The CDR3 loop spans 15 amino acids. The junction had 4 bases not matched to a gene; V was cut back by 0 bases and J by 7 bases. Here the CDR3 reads CASSQDGTGGEKLFF. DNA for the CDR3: TGCGCCAGCAGCCAAGATGGGACAGGCGGTGAAAAACTGTTTTTT.

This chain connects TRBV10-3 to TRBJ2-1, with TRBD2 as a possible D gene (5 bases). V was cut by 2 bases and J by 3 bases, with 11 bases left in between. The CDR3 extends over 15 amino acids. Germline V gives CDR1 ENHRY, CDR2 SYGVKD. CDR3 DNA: TGTGCCATCAGTGAGGGTCCTAGCCTCTACAATGAGCAGTTCTTC. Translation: CAISEGPSLYNEQFF.